The 29 T cell receptor beta chains below were found in one sample sequenced in a study of cytomegalovirus exposure and HLA in healthy donors. PCR involved 60 Vbeta and 13 Jbeta primers. Data came from immunoSEQ multiplex PCR; TCRdb stores just in-frame clones and leaves some out. In the table there are fewer than 100,000 clones, nearly 80% of which are singletons. Sequenced material: PBMCs. These receptors were obtained from a female donor in good health and CMV-seronegative.

V and J are TRBV6-5 and TRBJ2-7; 7 bases fit TRBD2. This CDR3 contains 16 residues. J was trimmed by 0 bases and V by 2 bases; bases with no gene match: 7. Looked up from germline, CDR1 is MNHEY and CDR2 is SVGAGI. CDR3 sequence (DNA): TGTGCCAGCAGTTACCGCGGGAGACCGAGCTCCTACGAGCAGTACTTC. Protein sequence: CASSYRGRPSSYEQYF.

The chain links TRBV12-1 to TRBJ2-3; the table names TRBD2, a call not compared with the DNA. TRBV12-1 is given as a pseudogene. The CDR3 length is 18 residues. The CDR3, as DNA: TGTGCCAGCAGTTCTAACTCCGGGACTAGCGGGAAAGTAGATACGCAGTATTTT. This gives the protein CASSSNSGTSGKVDTQYF.

V usage is TRBV5-1 and J usage is TRBJ2-5, with D tentatively TRBD1 (5 bases). The DNA end is more similar to TRBJ2-7, so the J call may be wrong. The CDR3 spans 13 residues. Germline CDR1 reads SGHRS; CDR2 reads YFSETQ. CDR3 coding DNA: TGCGCCAGCAGCCCCGAAGGGGCTGGCGAGCAGTACTTC. Its protein is CASSPEGAGEQYF.

The rearrangement uses TRBV30 and TRBJ1-3, with TRBD1 as a possible D gene (6 bases). V was trimmed by 0 bases and J by 1 base, leaving 10 bases between them. There are 15 residues in the CDR3. Germline lookup yields CDR1 GTSNPN and CDR2 SVGIG (reference sequence). The CDR3 DNA reads as TGTGCCTGGAGTGTACAAGGACAGTCTGGAAACACCATATATTTT. Protein product: CAWSVQGQSGNTIYF.

V usage is TRBV28 and J usage is TRBJ1-5, with a weak D call TRBD1 (5 bases). The CDR3 consists of 15 residues. In germline, CDR1 is MDHEN, CDR2 SYDVKM. Between the trimmed V and J ends, which lost 1 base and 7 bases, there was a span of 14 bases. CDR3 region: CASSLFWEGSQPQHF. In DNA form, the CDR3 reads TGTGCCAGCAGTTTATTTTGGGAGGGGTCCCAGCCCCAGCATTTT.

This chain connects TRBV5-1 to TRBJ2-3, with 12 bases lining up with TRBD2. V was pared by 9 bases and J by 5 bases, with 10 bases of the junction left unmatched. The CDR3 sequence is 15 residues long. Germline V gives CDR1 SGHRS, CDR2 YFSETQ. CDR3 nucleotide sequence: TGCGCCACCGGACTAGCGGGATCTCGGGAAGATACGCAGTATTTT. Protein: CATGLAGSREDTQYF.

V gene TRBV15 combines with J gene TRBJ1-1, with TRBD1 as a possible D gene (6 bases). Germline-derived CDR1 and CDR2 are LNHNV and YYDKDF (reference sequence). Trimming shortened V by 0 bases and J by 3 bases, and 11 bases separated the two germline ends. The CDR3 contains 15 residues. The CDR3 DNA sequence: TGTGCCACCAGCAGAGACCGAGGGGGTTACACTGAAGCTTTCTTT. Translating it yields CATSRDRGGYTEAFF. Drawing the rest from reference TRBV15 and TRBJ1-1, the complete variable domain is DAMVIQNPRYQVTQFGKPVTLSCSQTLNHNVMYWYQQKSSQAPKLLFHYYDKDFNNEADTPDNFQSRRPNTSFCFLDIRSPGLGDTAMYLCATSRDRGGYTEAFFGQGTRLTVV.

The V call is TRBV28, the J call TRBJ2-7; a possible D gene is TRBD2 (5 bases). This CDR3 is 18 amino acids long. V lost 4 bases to trimming and J lost 0 bases, with 22 bases between them. Germline CDR1 and CDR2: MDHEN and SYDVKM. Written as DNA, the CDR3 is TGTGCCAGCAGTTCCTTGGTTTCCCAGCGGATAAGCTCCTACGAGCAGTACTTC. This encodes CASSSLVSQRISSYEQYF.

The chain recombines TRBV7-8 with TRBJ1-6; tentatively, D is TRBD1 (5 bases). Germline lookup yields CDR1 SGHVS and CDR2 FQNEAQ. Between the trimmed V and J ends, which lost 1 base and 7 bases, there was a span of 14 bases. The CDR3 consists of 16 residues. The CDR3 loop is CASSLGGAVLNSPLHF. The CDR3 DNA reads as TGTGCCAGCAGCTTAGGTGGGGCAGTCTTAAATTCACCCCTCCACTTT.

The CDR3 is CASSPPTTTGAYEQYF. The CDR3 DNA sequence: TGTGCCAGCTCACCACCGACAACGACAGGGGCCTACGAGCAGTACTTC. This chain connects TRBV18 to TRBJ2-7; the match to TRBD1 covers 8 bases. Germline V gene data show CDR1 as KGHSH and CDR2 as LQKENI. V gave up 0 bases and J gave up 2 bases; unmatched junction bases: 6. The length of the CDR3 is 16 residues.

This chain connects TRBV13 to TRBJ1-1; tentatively, D is TRBD1 (5 bases). Trimming left V 7 bases short and J 4 bases short, with 16 bases between. Germline V gene sequence: CDR1 PRHDT, CDR2 FYEKMQ (reference sequence). The CDR3 runs to 14 residues. The CDR3 protein is CASTLLGRATEAFF. Written as DNA, the CDR3 is TGTGCCAGCACTCTCTTGGGCAGGGCCACTGAAGCTTTCTTT.

The chain links TRBV5-6 to TRBJ2-2; D ambiguous. Per germline, CDR1 SGHDT and CDR2 YYEEEE. The length of the CDR3 is 15 residues. V dropped 4 bases and J dropped 2 bases, with 12 bases sitting between them. The CDR3 loop reads CASSPPAVNTGELFF. Written as DNA, the CDR3 is TGTGCCAGCAGCCCTCCGGCGGTTAACACCGGGGAGCTGTTTTTT. Variable domain in full (rest from reference TRBV5-6 and TRBJ2-2): DAGVTQSPTHLIKTRGQQVTLRCSPKSGHDTVSWYQQALGQGPQFIFQYYEEEERQRGNFPDRFSGHQFPNYSSELNVNALLLGDSALYLCASSPPAVNTGELFFGEGSRLTVL.

This clone was detected a few times. The rearrangement links TRBV5-4 to TRBJ1-4, with D unresolved. This CDR3 region has 15 residues. Germline values: CDR1 SGHNT, CDR2 YYREEE (reference sequence). The V end lost 1 base, the J end lost 7 bases, and 14 bases lay between the germline ends. In DNA form, the CDR3 reads TGTGCCAGCAGCTTGCCAGGTTCATCTCTTGAAAAACTGTTTTTT. This encodes CASSLPGSSLEKLFF.

V is TRBV11-3 and J is TRBJ2-7; weak D call: TRBD2 (6 bases). CDR1 and CDR2 from the germline V gene are SGHNT and YENEEA. There are 15 residues in the CDR3. Between the trimmed V and J ends, which lost 4 bases and 6 bases, there was a span of 19 bases. The CDR3: CASSSRDSPDREQYF. In nucleotides, the CDR3 is TGTGCCAGCAGCTCCCGGGACTCCCCAGACCGCGAGCAGTACTTC.

The J gene is TRBJ2-3, the V gene TRBV9; the match to TRBD1 covers 8 bases. Trimming at V came to 0 bases and at J to 5 bases, leaving 5 bases not matched to a gene. The CDR3 extends over 15 amino acids. Per the germline V gene, CDR1 is SGDLS and CDR2 is YYNGEE. CDR3 nucleotides: TGTGCCAGCAGCGTAGAGTTTGGACAGGGAGATACGCAGTATTTT. Protein sequence: CASSVEFGQGDTQYF.

As to this clone: Given the absence of the conserved phenylalanine or tryptophan at the CDR3 end, a read error is likely. The limits of the CDR3 on the DNA are not certain, so only TCRdb's listed CDR3 is given. This chain links TRBV9 with TRBJ2-7; TRBD1, the table's D call, was not compared with the DNA. CDR1 SGDLS and CDR2 YYNGEE come from the germline V gene. A total of 17 residues make up the CDR3, ends included. The CDR3 protein is CASSGESEGQGAITPLS.

This clone has a single count. This chain links TRBV27 with TRBJ1-2; 8 bases fit TRBD1. The CDR3 has 14 amino acids. CDR1 MNHEY and CDR2 SMNVEV come from the germline V gene (reference sequence). The J segment lost 8 bases and the V segment lost 6 bases, leaving 11 bases of the junction unmatched. The CDR3 nucleotides are TGTGCCAGCAGCGACAGGGGCGTTAATGGAGGCTACACCTTC. This encodes CASSDRGVNGGYTF.

The chain uses TRBV7-9 and TRBJ2-5; TRBD2 aligns across 12 bases. V shed 3 bases, J shed 1 base, and the junction held 3 bases outside the gene matches. Per the germline V gene, CDR1 is SEHNR and CDR2 is FQNEAQ (reference sequence). The CDR3 runs to 16 residues. Written as DNA, the CDR3 is TGTGCCAGCAGCTTCAGGACTAGCGGGATCCAAGAGACCCAGTACTTC. Amino acids: CASSFRTSGIQETQYF.

The CDR3 spells CASSPPGGTEAFF. CDR3 nucleotides: TGTGCCAGCAGCCCCCCGGGAGGCACTGAAGCTTTCTTT. This rearrangement joins TRBV7-6 to TRBJ1-1; no clear D. V lost 5 bases, J lost 4 bases, and 11 bases lay in between. From germline, CDR1 is SGHVS and CDR2 FNYEAQ. This CDR3 has 13 residues.

This clone was picked up one time. The chain uses TRBV19 and TRBJ2-5; 9 bases align to TRBD1. The V segment lost 5 bases and the J segment 4 bases; nucleotides outside the gene matches: 5. The CDR3 length is 14 residues. The germline gives CDR1 LNHDA, CDR2 SQIVND (reference sequence). The CDR3 sequence is CASSQNRGPETQYF. Written as DNA, the CDR3 is TGTGCCAGTAGTCAAAACAGGGGGCCAGAGACCCAGTACTTC.

The gene calls are TRBV29-1 and TRBJ1-2, with 9 nucleotides matching TRBD1. The CDR3 spans 13 residues. V dropped 7 bases and J dropped 6; count of bases not matched to a gene: 9. The germline gives CDR1 SQVTM, CDR2 ANQGSEA. Written as DNA, the CDR3 is TGCAGCGCGTCACAGGGGGCCACGGATGGCTACACCTTC. The encoded protein is CSASQGATDGYTF. Supplemented by reference TRBV29-1 and TRBJ1-2, the full variable domain reads SAVISQKPSRDICQRGTSLTIQCQVDSQVTMMFWYRQQPGQSLTLIATANQGSEATYESGFVIDKFPISRPNLTFSTLTVSNMSPEDSSIYLCSASQGATDGYTFGSGTRLTVV.

The chain combines TRBV4-3 with TRBJ1-1; TRBD1 matches 7 bases. This CDR3 is 15 amino acids long. V lost 4 bases and J lost 4; bases outside the gene matches: 9. Germline V gives CDR1 LGHNA, CDR2 YSLEER. Written as DNA, the CDR3 is TGCGCCAGCAGCCGAACGGACAGGCTTGGCACTGAAGCTTTCTTT. This sequence encodes CASSRTDRLGTEAFF.

This chain uses TRBV5-1 with TRBJ2-7; D is ambiguous. Looked up from germline, CDR1 is SGHRS and CDR2 is YFSETQ. Trimming pared 0 bases from V and 4 bases from J, leaving 5 bases between. This CDR3 has 12 residues. CDR3 nucleotides: TGCGCCAGCAGCTTGGACGGGTACGAGCAGTACTTC. Its protein product is CASSLDGYEQYF.

This clone was detected once. This chain connects TRBV5-6 to TRBJ1-2, with 8 nucleotides matching TRBD1. The germline gives CDR1 SGHDT, CDR2 YYEEEE. There are 15 residues in the CDR3. The V and J ends lost 1 base and 6 bases, in that order; junction bases with no gene match: 8. CDR3 sequence (DNA): TGTGCCAGCAGCTTGTGGAGCAGGGGGCGGGATGGCTACACCTTC. Translated: CASSLWSRGRDGYTF. Full variable domain (missing parts from reference TRBV5-6 and TRBJ1-2): DAGVTQSPTHLIKTRGQQVTLRCSPKSGHDTVSWYQQALGQGPQFIFQYYEEEERQRGNFPDRFSGHQFPNYSSELNVNALLLGDSALYLCASSLWSRGRDGYTFGSGTRLTVV.

The chain has TRBV6-1 and TRBJ2-7, with 8 nucleotides matching TRBD2. J gave up 4 bases and V 3 bases, and 8 bases lay outside the gene matches. The CDR3 totals 15 residues. CDR1 is MNHNS, CDR2 SASEGT, per germline. CDR3 residues: CASSDSGKAPYEQYF. The CDR3 nucleotides read TGTGCCAGCAGTGATAGCGGGAAGGCTCCTTACGAGCAGTACTTC.

The rearrangement uses TRBV28 and TRBJ2-1; no reliable D call. The CDR3 has 12 amino acids. The germline CDR1 and CDR2 sequences are MDHEN and SYDVKM. V was pared by 2 bases and J by 8 bases, with 7 bases between. The chain's CDR3 is CASSLIRDEQFF. CDR3 sequence (DNA): TGTGCCAGCAGTTTAATTCGCGATGAGCAGTTCTTC.

V usage is TRBV18 and J usage is TRBJ1-4; TRBD1 aligns across 10 bases. Germline V gene sequence: CDR1 KGHSH, CDR2 LQKENI. Trimming removed 1 base from V and 8 bases from J; junction bases left unmatched: 7. The CDR3 consists of 16 residues. The CDR3 DNA reads as TGTGCCAGCTCACCACTCGCCGGACAGGGGGGAGAAAAACTGTTTTTT. Translated, it gives CASSPLAGQGGEKLFF.

The V gene is TRBV5-6, the J gene TRBJ1-3; the D gene is possibly TRBD1 (5 bases). The CDR3 length is 14 residues. Germline CDR1 SGHDT, CDR2 YYEEEE. The V gene lost 0 bases and the J gene lost 2 bases, with 6 bases spanning the gap. The CDR3 nucleotides read TGTGCCAGCAGCTTGGGCAGGGCTGGAAACACCATATATTTT. Translated: CASSLGRAGNTIYF.

This chain uses TRBV11-3 with TRBJ2-3; 7 nucleotides match TRBD2. Germline lookup yields CDR1 SGHNT and CDR2 YENEEA. V lost 1 base, J lost 0 bases, and 10 bases stayed unmatched. The CDR3 sequence is 18 residues long. The CDR3 coding sequence is TGTGCCAGCAGCTTAGGGAAGACGGGAGGCCTTAGCACAGATACGCAGTATTTT. Its protein product is CASSLGKTGGLSTDTQYF.